The 22 T cell receptor beta chains below all came from one sample that was sequenced in a study of beta chain features in type 1 diabetes. For these receptors, no antigen is known. Expressed TCRB transcripts were sequenced because the entire RNA isolate underwent reverse transcription. Profiling relied on immunoSEQ multiplex PCR, and the TCRdb table lists in-frame clones only, not all of them. The sample has approximately 260,000 clones; around 24% are singletons. Study findings and constraints: Type 1 diabetes patients showed a moderate but significant shortening of TCRB CDR3s in all four CD4+ subsets.

Source material: naive CD4+ T cells from blood. Every receptor here comes from a woman in her 30s with type 1 diabetes.

The chain joins TRBV2 to TRBJ2-3; D remains unclear. V was cut by 4 bases and J by 4 bases, with 6 bases left in between. The germline gives CDR1 SNHLY, CDR2 FYNNEI. The CDR3 runs 12 residues. The CDR3 DNA is TGTGCCAGCAGTGGCGAGGCAGATACGCAGTATTTT. This sequence encodes CASSGEADTQYF.

This clone turned up a few times. The chain joins TRBV6-1 to TRBJ1-3, with D possibly TRBD1 on 6 matching bases. Deletions cut 10 bases from V and 0 bases from J, with 10 bases between. This CDR3 contains 13 residues. The germline gives CDR1 MNHNS, CDR2 SASEGT. CDR3 sequence reads: CATRGNSGNTIYF. The CDR3 nucleotides are TGTGCCACCAGGGGCAACTCTGGAAACACCATATATTTT.

The chain uses TRBV28 and TRBJ2-6, with a weak D call TRBD1 (5 bases). Germline lookup yields CDR1 MDHEN and CDR2 SYDVKM. This CDR3 is 14 amino acids long. With 2 bases removed from V and 5 bases from J, the gap between germline ends came to 7 bases. Written as DNA, the CDR3 is TGTGCCAGCAGTTTACCGGACAGGGCCAACGTCCTGACTTTC. Its protein is CASSLPDRANVLTF.

A few counts support this clone. V and J are TRBV30 and TRBJ2-7; no clear D. V dropped 0 bases and J dropped 6 bases, with 15 bases sitting between them. CDR3 length: 14 residues. Per the germline V gene, CDR1 is GTSNPN and CDR2 is SVGIG (reference sequence). DNA of the CDR3: TGTGCCTGGAGTGTACTGGCGGCTGCTACCGAGCAGTACTTC. It yields the protein CAWSVLAAATEQYF.

This clone came up a few times. The CDR3 DNA follows: TGCGCCAGCAGCAGAACTGGGACTAGCGGCTACAATGAGCAGTTCTTC. The encoded protein is CASSRTGTSGYNEQFF. The rearrangement links TRBV5-1 to TRBJ2-1, with 11 bases lining up with TRBD2. From germline, CDR1 is SGHRS and CDR2 YFSETQ. V lost 4 bases and J lost 3; bases outside the gene matches: 6. CDR3 length: 16 amino acids.

The V gene is TRBV20-1, the J gene TRBJ1-2; tentatively, D is TRBD1 (5 bases). Trimming took off 5 bases at V and 6 bases at J, with 10 bases between the two ends. The V gene's germline CDR1 is DFQATT and CDR2 SNEGSKA (reference sequence). This CDR3 contains 11 residues. Here the CDR3 reads CSADRQNGYTF. CDR3 bases: TGCAGTGCTGACCGACAGAATGGCTACACCTTC.

The chain employs TRBV30 and TRBJ1-2; D ambiguous. The V gene's germline CDR1 is GTSNPN and CDR2 SVGIG (reference sequence). The CDR3 contains 12 residues. V dropped 2 bases and J dropped 2 bases, with 6 bases sitting between them. CDR3 in amino acids: CAWSNGNYGYTF. In nucleotides, the CDR3 is TGTGCCTGGAGTAATGGCAACTATGGCTACACCTTC.

The chain joins TRBV29-1 to TRBJ2-7; the D gene is possibly TRBD1 (6 bases). Between the trimmed V and J ends, which lost 6 bases and 2 bases, there was a span of 11 bases. This CDR3 is 12 amino acids long. Germline V gene sequence: CDR1 SQVTM, CDR2 ANQGSEA. In nucleotides, the CDR3 is TGCAGCGTCTCCCGGGACACCTACGAGCAGTACTTC. Translated, it gives CSVSRDTYEQYF.

This rearrangement joins TRBV7-9 to TRBJ2-3; a possible D gene is TRBD1 (5 bases). The CDR3 runs to 14 residues. Deletions cut 3 bases from V and 5 bases from J, with 12 bases between. Germline V gene lookup returns CDR1 SEHNR and CDR2 FQNEAQ (reference sequence). DNA for the CDR3: TGTGCCAGCAGCTTGGGCCCAGGGATAGATACGCAGTATTTT. Translated: CASSLGPGIDTQYF.

This clone was counted a few times. The gene calls are TRBV29-1 and TRBJ1-2, with 11 bases lining up with TRBD1. The germline gives CDR1 SQVTM, CDR2 ANQGSEA. Trimming at V came to 2 bases and at J to 0 bases, leaving 5 bases not matched to a gene. There are 16 residues in the CDR3. The CDR3 nucleotides are TGCAGCGTTGAAAGGACAGGGGGCTCGACTAACTATGGCTACACCTTC. Its translation: CSVERTGGSTNYGYTF.

This chain links TRBV14 with TRBJ2-1, with a tentative D call TRBD2 (5 bases). The germline CDR1 and CDR2 sequences are SGHDN and FVKESK. The V and J ends lost 4 bases and 2 bases respectively, with 12 bases between them. CDR3 length equals 15 residues. CDR3: CASSLPGSPYNEQFF. CDR3 sequence (DNA): TGTGCCAGCAGCCTTCCGGGGAGCCCCTACAATGAGCAGTTCTTC. Together with reference TRBV14 and TRBJ2-1, the CDR3 gives the full variable domain: EAGVTQFPSHSVIEKGQTVTLRCDPISGHDNLYWYRRVMGKEIKFLLHFVKESKQDESGMPNNRFLAERTGGTYSTLKVQPAELEDSGVYFCASSLPGSPYNEQFFGPGTRLTVL.

The J gene is TRBJ2-7, the V gene TRBV2; 9 bases line up with TRBD2. The CDR3 loop spans 15 amino acids. Germline CDR1 reads SNHLY; CDR2 reads FYNNEI. Trimming removed 3 bases from V and 4 bases from J; junction bases left unmatched: 7. DNA of the CDR3: TGTGCCAGCAGTGACGTGGCGGGAGGGGGTTACGAGCAGTACTTC. It yields the protein CASSDVAGGGYEQYF.

J is TRBJ1-2 and V is TRBV5-4, with D possibly being TRBD1 (6 bases). CDR1 and CDR2 (germline): SGHNT, YYREEE (reference sequence). The germline V and J ends were trimmed by 0 bases and 3 bases, with 9 bases remaining between them. The CDR3 contains 14 residues. The CDR3 nucleotides read TGTGCCAGCAGCTTGGGACAGGCCGACTATGGCTACACCTTC. Protein product: CASSLGQADYGYTF.

This rearrangement joins TRBV5-1 to TRBJ2-1; D might be TRBD2 (6 bases). The germline V gene encodes CDR1 SGHRS and CDR2 YFSETQ. The CDR3 has 15 amino acids. The V end lost 2 bases, the J end lost 0 bases, and 9 bases lay between the germline ends. The CDR3 DNA follows: TGCGCCAGCAGCTTAGGCGGGACCTCCTACAATGAGCAGTTCTTC. Translation gives CASSLGGTSYNEQFF.

V is TRBV5-1 and J is TRBJ2-1, with TRBD1 matching over 8 bases. This CDR3 is 15 amino acids long. CDR1 and CDR2 (germline): SGHRS, YFSETQ. The ends lost 4 bases at V and 3 bases at J; junction bases unmatched: 6. CDR3 DNA: TGCGCCAGCAGCAAGGACAGGGCAGGCTACAATGAGCAGTTCTTC. Translation: CASSKDRAGYNEQFF.

This clone was recorded only once. The chain combines TRBV10-3 with TRBJ1-1, with 8 nucleotides matching TRBD1. In germline, CDR1 is ENHRY, CDR2 SYGVKD. J was trimmed by 11 bases and V by 7 bases; bases with no gene match: 12. This CDR3 has 13 residues. The chain's CDR3 is CAINRGQGGVAFF. CDR3 DNA: TGTGCCATCAACCGCGGACAGGGCGGGGTGGCTTTCTTT.

This clone came up a few times. This chain uses TRBV6-5 with TRBJ2-7, with D possibly being TRBD1 (6 bases). Germline-derived CDR1 and CDR2 are MNHEY and SVGAGI. The CDR3 consists of 14 residues. Trimming shortened V by 1 base and J by 4 bases, and 11 bases separated the two germline ends. The CDR3 region has the DNA TGTGCCAGCAGTTACTTAAGGGGGAGTTACGAGCAGTACTTC. This sequence encodes CASSYLRGSYEQYF.

The rearrangement joins TRBV29-1 to TRBJ1-1, with a weak D call TRBD1 (5 bases). CDR3 length: 12 amino acids. Germline CDR1 SQVTM, CDR2 ANQGSEA. V was cut by 7 bases and J by 4 bases, with 13 bases left in between. The CDR3 region has the DNA TGCAGCGGCCAGGGACTCAGCACTGAAGCTTTCTTT. Translating gives CSGQGLSTEAFF.

The rearrangement joins TRBV2 to TRBJ2-7; possible D gene TRBD2, 6 bases. The V gene's germline CDR1 is SNHLY and CDR2 FYNNEI. The CDR3 is made up of 12 amino acids. The V gene lost 7 bases and the J gene lost 2 bases, with 9 bases spanning the gap. The CDR3 loop is CASTRETYEQYF. The CDR3, as DNA: TGTGCCAGCACCCGGGAGACCTACGAGCAGTACTTC. The entire variable domain, with the rest obtained from reference TRBV2 and TRBJ2-7, is as follows: EPEVTQTPSHQVTQMGQEVILRCVPISNHLYFYWYRQILGQKVEFLVSFYNNEISEKSEIFDDQFSVERPDGSNFTLKIRSTKLEDSAMYFCASTRETYEQYFGPGTRLTVT.

This sequence joins TRBV5-6 and TRBJ2-1, with D possibly being TRBD2 (6 bases). Germline V lookup: CDR1 SGHDT, CDR2 YYEEEE. V lost 1 base, J lost 0 bases, and 11 bases lay in between. CDR3 length: 16 amino acids. The CDR3 nucleotides are TGTGCCAGCAGCTTGTTAGGAGGGAGCTCCTACAATGAGCAGTTCTTC. Translating gives CASSLLGGSSYNEQFF. The whole variable domain, remainder taken from reference TRBV5-6 and TRBJ2-1, is DAGVTQSPTHLIKTRGQQVTLRCSPKSGHDTVSWYQQALGQGPQFIFQYYEEEERQRGNFPDRFSGHQFPNYSSELNVNALLLGDSALYLCASSLLGGSSYNEQFFGPGTRLTVL.

This clone has a handful of counts. V usage is TRBV5-6 and J usage is TRBJ2-2; D possibly corresponds to TRBD1 (6 bases). V lost 4 bases, J lost 3 bases, and 10 bases lay in between. This CDR3 spans 14 amino acids. Germline V lookup: CDR1 SGHDT, CDR2 YYEEEE. The CDR3 DNA reads TGTGCCAGCAGCGTGGACAGATACACCGGGGAGCTGTTTTTT. The encoded protein is CASSVDRYTGELFF.

This clone was seen only a few times. J is TRBJ2-6 and V is TRBV5-1; weak D call: TRBD2 (6 bases). The CDR3 sequence is 15 residues long. V lost 0 bases and J lost 4, with 8 bases in between. Germline values: CDR1 SGHRS, CDR2 YFSETQ. The CDR3 loop reads CASSLEGRGANVLTF. The CDR3 DNA is TGCGCCAGCAGCTTGGAAGGGAGGGGGGCCAACGTCCTGACTTTC. Filled out from reference TRBV5-1 and TRBJ2-6, the complete variable domain reads KAGVTQTPRYLIKTRGQQVTLSCSPISGHRSVSWYQQTPGQGLQFLFEYFSETQRNKGNFPGRFSGRQFSNSRSEMNVSTLELGDSALYLCASSLEGRGANVLTFGAGSRLTVL.